This entry features one T cell receptor beta chain sequence. Method: immunoSEQ multiplex PCR; TCRdb's copy keeps in-frame clones and lacks some. Counted here are 190,000 or so clones, 70% to 85% occurring once; the ten biggest clones make up approximately 12%. The sample is drawn from a study of blood T cell repertoires in COVID-19. This CDR3 spans 15 amino acids. The V segment lost 5 bases and the J segment 1 base; nucleotides outside the gene matches: 3. CDR1 is SGHVS, CDR2 FQNEAQ, per germline. This sequence originates from a man aged 50 to 59 who had recovered from COVID-19. V usage is TRBV7-8 and J usage is TRBJ2-1, with TRBD1 matching 9 bases. The sequencing sample was made of peripheral blood. This CDR3 reads CASSRGTGSYNEQFF. CDR3 nucleotide sequence: TGTGCCAGCAGCCGGGGGACAGGGTCCTACAATGAGCAGTTCTTC.